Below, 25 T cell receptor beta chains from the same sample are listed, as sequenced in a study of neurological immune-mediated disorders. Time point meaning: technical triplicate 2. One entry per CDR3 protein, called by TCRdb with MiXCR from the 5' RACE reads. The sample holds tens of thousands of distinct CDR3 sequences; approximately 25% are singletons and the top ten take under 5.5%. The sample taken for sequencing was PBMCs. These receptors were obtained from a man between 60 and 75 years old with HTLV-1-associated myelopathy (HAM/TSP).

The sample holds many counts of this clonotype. Here the CDR3 DNA reads TGTGCCAGCAGCTTAGTCTGGACAGGGGGACATGAGCAGTTCTTC. Amino acid sequence: CASSLVWTGGHEQFF. V and J are TRBV11-2 and TRBJ2-1; 10 nucleotides agree with TRBD1. The CDR3 covers 15 residues. Germline CDR1 is SGHAT and CDR2 is FQNNGV. The V gene end was trimmed by 1 base and the J gene end by 8 bases; junction bases not matched to a gene: 5.

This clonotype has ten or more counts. The CDR3 loop is CSARDSGRYGETQYF. The CDR3, as DNA: TGCAGTGCTAGGGATAGCGGGAGATATGGGGAGACCCAGTACTTC. The chain is built from TRBV20-1 and TRBJ2-5; 9 bases line up with TRBD2. This CDR3 contains 15 residues. In germline, CDR1 is DFQATT, CDR2 SNEGSKA (reference sequence). V trimming: 3 bases; J trimming: 5 bases; junction bases outside the gene matches: 10.

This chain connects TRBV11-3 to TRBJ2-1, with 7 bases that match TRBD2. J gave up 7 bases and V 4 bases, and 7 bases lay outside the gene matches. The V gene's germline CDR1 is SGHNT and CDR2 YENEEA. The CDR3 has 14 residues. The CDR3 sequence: CASSSSGSGNEQFF. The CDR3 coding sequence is TGTGCCAGCAGCTCTAGCGGATCCGGAAATGAGCAGTTCTTC.

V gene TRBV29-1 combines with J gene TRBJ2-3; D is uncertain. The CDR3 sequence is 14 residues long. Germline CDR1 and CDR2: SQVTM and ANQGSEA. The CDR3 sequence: CSARDRQLTDTQYF. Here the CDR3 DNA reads TGCAGTGCTAGAGATCGCCAGCTCACAGATACGCAGTATTTT.

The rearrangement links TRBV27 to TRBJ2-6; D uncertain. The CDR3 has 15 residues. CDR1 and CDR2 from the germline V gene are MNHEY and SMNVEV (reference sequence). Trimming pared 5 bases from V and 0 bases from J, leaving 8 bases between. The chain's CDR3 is CASSPRNSGANVLTF. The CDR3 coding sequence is TGTGCCAGCAGTCCCAGAAACTCTGGGGCCAACGTCCTGACTTTC.

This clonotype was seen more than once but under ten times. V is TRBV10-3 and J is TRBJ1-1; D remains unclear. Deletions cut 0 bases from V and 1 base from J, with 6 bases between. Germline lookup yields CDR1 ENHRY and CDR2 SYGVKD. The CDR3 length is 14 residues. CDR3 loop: CAISESKGNTEAFF. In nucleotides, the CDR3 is TGTGCCATCAGTGAGTCTAAGGGGAACACTGAAGCTTTCTTT.

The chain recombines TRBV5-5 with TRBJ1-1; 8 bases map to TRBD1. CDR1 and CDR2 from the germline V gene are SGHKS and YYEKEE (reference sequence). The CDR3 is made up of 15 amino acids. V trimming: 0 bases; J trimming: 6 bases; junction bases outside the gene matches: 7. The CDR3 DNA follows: TGTGCCAGCAGCTTGGGGGCAGGGGGCGGTTCTGAAGCTTTCTTT. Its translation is CASSLGAGGGSEAFF.

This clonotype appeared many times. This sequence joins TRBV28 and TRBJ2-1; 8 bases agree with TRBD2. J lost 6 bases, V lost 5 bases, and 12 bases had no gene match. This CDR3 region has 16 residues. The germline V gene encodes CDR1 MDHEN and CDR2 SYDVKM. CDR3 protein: CASSAGGWWRPNEQFF. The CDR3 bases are TGTGCCAGCAGTGCGGGGGGATGGTGGCGGCCCAATGAGCAGTTCTTC. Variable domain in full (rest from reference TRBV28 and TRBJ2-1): DVKVTQSSRYLVKRTGEKVFLECVQDMDHENMFWYRQDPGLGLRLIYFSYDVKMKEKGDIPEGYSVSREKKERFSLILESASTNQTSMYLCASSAGGWWRPNEQFFGPGTRLTVL.

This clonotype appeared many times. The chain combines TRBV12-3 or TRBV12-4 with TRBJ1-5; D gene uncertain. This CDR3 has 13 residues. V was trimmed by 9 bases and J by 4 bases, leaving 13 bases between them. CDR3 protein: CASQLGRNQPQHF. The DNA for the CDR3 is TGTGCCAGTCAACTGGGCAGGAATCAGCCCCAGCATTTT.

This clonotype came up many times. CDR3 loop: CARPGQASYEQYF. In DNA form, the CDR3 reads TGTGCCAGGCCCGGACAGGCCTCCTACGAGCAGTACTTC. This chain uses TRBV19 with TRBJ2-7, with 7 bases fitting TRBD1. This CDR3 region has 13 residues. With V trimmed by 9 bases and J by 0 bases, 5 bases remained unmatched. Germline V gene sequence: CDR1 LNHDA, CDR2 SQIVND (reference sequence).

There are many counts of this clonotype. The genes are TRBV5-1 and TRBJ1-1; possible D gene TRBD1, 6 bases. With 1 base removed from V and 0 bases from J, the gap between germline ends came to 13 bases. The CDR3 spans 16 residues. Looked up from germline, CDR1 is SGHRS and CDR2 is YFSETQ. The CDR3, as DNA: TGCGCCAGCAGCTTGTCGGGGGCGGGGGTGAACACTGAAGCTTTCTTT. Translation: CASSLSGAGVNTEAFF.

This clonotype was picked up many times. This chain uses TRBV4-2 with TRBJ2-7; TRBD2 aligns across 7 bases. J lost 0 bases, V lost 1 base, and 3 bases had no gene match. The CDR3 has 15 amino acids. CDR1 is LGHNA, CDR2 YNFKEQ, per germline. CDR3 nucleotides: TGTGCCAGCAGCCAAGGGCTAGCGGACTCCTACGAGCAGTACTTC. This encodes CASSQGLADSYEQYF.

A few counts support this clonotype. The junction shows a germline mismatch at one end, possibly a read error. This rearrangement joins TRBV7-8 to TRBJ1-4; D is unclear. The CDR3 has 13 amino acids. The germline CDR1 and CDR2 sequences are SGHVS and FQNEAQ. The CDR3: CTSSLGANEKLFF. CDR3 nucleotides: TGTACCAGCAGCTTAGGCGCTAATGAAAAACTGTTTTTT.

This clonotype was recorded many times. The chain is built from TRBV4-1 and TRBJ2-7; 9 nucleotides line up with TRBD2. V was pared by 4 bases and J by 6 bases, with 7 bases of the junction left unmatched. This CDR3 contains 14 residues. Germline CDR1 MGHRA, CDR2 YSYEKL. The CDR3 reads CASSPGTSLAEQYF. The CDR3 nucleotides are TGCGCCAGCAGCCCGGGGACTAGCTTGGCCGAGCAGTACTTC.

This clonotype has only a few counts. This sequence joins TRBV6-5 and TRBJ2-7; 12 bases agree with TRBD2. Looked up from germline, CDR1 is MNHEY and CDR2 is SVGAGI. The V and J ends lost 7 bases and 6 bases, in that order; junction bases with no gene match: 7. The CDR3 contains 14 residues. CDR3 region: CASTRPGLAGEQYF. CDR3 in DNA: TGTGCCAGCACTCGACCGGGACTAGCGGGCGAGCAGTACTTC.

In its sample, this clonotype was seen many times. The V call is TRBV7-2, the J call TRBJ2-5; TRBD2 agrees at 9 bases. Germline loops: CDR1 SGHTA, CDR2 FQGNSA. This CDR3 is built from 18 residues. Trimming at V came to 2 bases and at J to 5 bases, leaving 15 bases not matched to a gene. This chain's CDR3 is CASSLLGVAGVGWETQYF. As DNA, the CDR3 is TGTGCCAGCAGCTTATTGGGGGTAGCGGGAGTGGGCTGGGAGACCCAGTACTTC.

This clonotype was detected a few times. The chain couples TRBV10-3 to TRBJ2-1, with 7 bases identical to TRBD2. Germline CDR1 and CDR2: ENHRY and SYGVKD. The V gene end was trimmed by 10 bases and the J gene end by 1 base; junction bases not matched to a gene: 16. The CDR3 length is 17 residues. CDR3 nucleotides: TGTGCCAGGTTGTTAGCGGGCTTAAACCTATCCTACAATGAGCAGTTCTTC. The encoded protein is CARLLAGLNLSYNEQFF.

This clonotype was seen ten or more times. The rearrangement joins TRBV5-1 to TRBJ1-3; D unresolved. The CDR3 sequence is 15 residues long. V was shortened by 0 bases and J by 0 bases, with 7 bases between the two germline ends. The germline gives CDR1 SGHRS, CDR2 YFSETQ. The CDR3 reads CASSLGSTSGNTIYF. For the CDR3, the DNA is TGCGCCAGCAGCTTGGGGTCGACCTCTGGAAACACCATATATTTT.

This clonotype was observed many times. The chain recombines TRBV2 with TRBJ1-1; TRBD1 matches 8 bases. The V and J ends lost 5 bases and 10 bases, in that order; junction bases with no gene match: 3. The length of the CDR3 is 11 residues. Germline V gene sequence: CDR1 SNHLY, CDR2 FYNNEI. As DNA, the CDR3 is TGTGCCAGCAGTCGGGGACAGGCAGCTTTCTTT. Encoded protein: CASSRGQAAFF.

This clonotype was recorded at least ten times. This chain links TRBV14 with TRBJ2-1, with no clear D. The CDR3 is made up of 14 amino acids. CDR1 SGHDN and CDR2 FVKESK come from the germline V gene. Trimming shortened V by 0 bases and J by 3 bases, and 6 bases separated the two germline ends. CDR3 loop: CASSQDLSYNEQFF. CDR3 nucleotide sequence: TGTGCCAGCAGCCAAGATTTAAGCTACAATGAGCAGTTCTTC.

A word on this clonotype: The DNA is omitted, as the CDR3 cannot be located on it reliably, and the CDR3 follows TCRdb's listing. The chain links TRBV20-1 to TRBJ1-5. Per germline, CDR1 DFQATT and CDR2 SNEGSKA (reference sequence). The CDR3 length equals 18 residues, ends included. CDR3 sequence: CSFYICSASQQVNQPQHF.

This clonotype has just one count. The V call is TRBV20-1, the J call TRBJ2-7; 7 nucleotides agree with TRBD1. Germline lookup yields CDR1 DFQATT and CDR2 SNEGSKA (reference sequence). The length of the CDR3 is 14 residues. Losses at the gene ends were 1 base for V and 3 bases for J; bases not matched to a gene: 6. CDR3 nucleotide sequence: TGCAGTGCTAGAGTACGACAGGGCAACTACGAGCAGTACTTC. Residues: CSARVRQGNYEQYF.

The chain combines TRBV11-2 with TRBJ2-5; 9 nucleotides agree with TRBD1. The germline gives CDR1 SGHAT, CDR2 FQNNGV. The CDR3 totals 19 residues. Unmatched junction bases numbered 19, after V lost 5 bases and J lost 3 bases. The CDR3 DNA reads TGTGCCAGCAGCCCCGGGACAGGGATCGGGAAGGCCACCGAAGAGACCCAGTACTTC. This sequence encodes CASSPGTGIGKATEETQYF.

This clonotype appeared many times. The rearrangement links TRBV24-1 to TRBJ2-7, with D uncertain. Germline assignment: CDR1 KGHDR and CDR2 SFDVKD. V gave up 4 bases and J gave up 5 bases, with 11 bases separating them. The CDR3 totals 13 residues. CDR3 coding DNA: TGTGCCACCAGTGAAGCAGGTGGGGACGAGCAGTACTTC. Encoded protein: CATSEAGGDEQYF.

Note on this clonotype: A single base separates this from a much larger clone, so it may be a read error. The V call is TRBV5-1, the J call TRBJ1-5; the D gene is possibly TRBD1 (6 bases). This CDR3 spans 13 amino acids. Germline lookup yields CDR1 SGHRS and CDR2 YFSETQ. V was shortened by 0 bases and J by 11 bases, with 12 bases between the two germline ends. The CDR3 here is CASSLGQDATQHF. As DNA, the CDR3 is TGCGCCAGCAGCTTGGGACAGGACGCGACCCAGCATTTT.